A single sample gave rise to the 26 T cell receptor beta chains below, sequenced in a study of Ad26.COV2.S vaccination and SARS-CoV-2 variants. The repertoire was sequenced with immunoSEQ multiplex PCR; TCRdb's copy has only in-frame clones and lacks some. The sample consists of fewer than 800,000 clones, approximately 88% of them appearing once. The treatment denotes: around 19 received Ad26.COV2.S at low or high dose, single or two shots; about 5 received placebo; per-sample allocation not given. Sampling happened 63 days after the first vaccine or placebo injection. The sequencing here drew on peripheral blood, taken in a trial of Ad26.COV2.S vaccine versus placebo. The receptor set was obtained from a person between 18 and 60 years old who received the Ad26.COV2.S COVID-19 vaccine or a placebo.

This chain joins TRBV5-1 and TRBJ2-7, with D perhaps being TRBD1 or TRBD2 (5 bases each). This CDR3 region has 14 residues. The V gene's germline CDR1 is SGHRS and CDR2 YFSETQ. Trimming stripped 0 bases from V and 3 bases from J, with 10 bases between. DNA for the CDR3: TGCGCCAGCAGCTTGGTGGGGGTTGTCTACGAGCAGTACTTC. The encoded protein is CASSLVGVVYEQYF.

The genes are TRBV3-1 (or the pseudogene TRBV3-2) and TRBJ2-5; 7 bases fit TRBD2. Germline CDR1 and CDR2: LGHDT and YNNKEL (reference sequence). V lost 4 bases and J lost 5; bases outside the gene matches: 10. CDR3 length: 15 amino acids. The CDR3 nucleotides are TGTGCCAGCAGCCTTCCAGAGGGAGGGACGGAGACCCAGTACTTC. It yields the protein CASSLPEGGTETQYF.

This chain links TRBV12-3 or TRBV12-4 with TRBJ2-5; D is possibly TRBD2 (6 bases). The CDR3 length is 13 residues. With 5 bases removed from V and 6 bases from J, the gap between germline ends came to 13 bases. In DNA form, the CDR3 reads TGTGCCAGCAGTCGACGGGGGAGGAAGACCCAGTACTTC. Protein: CASSRRGRKTQYF.

The chain employs TRBV29-1 and TRBJ1-2, with a tentative D call TRBD1 (5 bases). V lost 6 bases, J lost 6 bases, and 14 bases lay in between. Germline CDR1 reads SQVTM; CDR2 reads ANQGSEA. The CDR3 extends over 12 amino acids. CDR3 in amino acids: CSVSRVNDGYTF. As DNA, the CDR3 is TGCAGCGTATCCAGGGTAAACGATGGCTACACCTTC.

The CDR3 DNA sequence: TGCAGCGGTGGGGTCCAAATGAACACTGAAGCTTTCTTT. Its protein is CSGGVQMNTEAFF. The gene calls are TRBV29-1 and TRBJ1-1; D unresolved. CDR1 and CDR2 (germline): SQVTM, ANQGSEA. This CDR3 has 13 residues. V was shortened by 7 bases and J by 0 bases, with 12 bases between the two germline ends.

The V and J genes are TRBV30 and TRBJ1-5; D is undetermined. This CDR3 is 15 amino acids long. Germline loops: CDR1 GTSNPN, CDR2 SVGIG (reference sequence). Trimming cost V 2 bases and J 2 bases, with 13 bases left between them. CDR3 nucleotide sequence: TGTGCCTGGAGTCTCTACAACGCGGGCAATCAGCCCCAGCATTTT. Encoded protein: CAWSLYNAGNQPQHF.

V is TRBV15 and J is TRBJ2-5, with a weak D call TRBD2 (5 bases). Germline V gene sequence: CDR1 LNHNV, CDR2 YYDKDF (reference sequence). The germline V and J ends were trimmed by 5 bases and 4 bases, with 14 bases remaining between them. This CDR3 has 14 residues. The CDR3 protein is CATSRTRRGETQYF. As DNA, the CDR3 is TGTGCCACCAGCCGGACCCGCCGGGGAGAGACCCAGTACTTC.

The rearrangement links TRBV5-1 to TRBJ2-1; no clear D. The ends were cut back, 4 bases at V and 5 bases at J, with 10 bases in the middle. Germline CDR1 SGHRS, CDR2 YFSETQ. The CDR3 covers 13 residues. In DNA, the CDR3 is TGCGCCAGCAGCCGGTCCGCAGACAATGAGCAGTTCTTC. It encodes CASSRSADNEQFF.

The V gene is TRBV30, the J gene TRBJ1-2; 8 nucleotides line up with TRBD1. Trimming removed 0 bases from V and 4 bases from J; junction bases left unmatched: 7. Germline V gene lookup returns CDR1 GTSNPN and CDR2 SVGIG (reference sequence). The CDR3 extends over 15 amino acids. The CDR3: CAWSVLAGGVYGYTF. CDR3 sequence (DNA): TGTGCCTGGAGTGTATTGGCAGGGGGCGTCTATGGCTACACCTTC.

This chain uses TRBV27 with TRBJ2-5; 8 bases are shared with TRBD1. This CDR3 spans 15 amino acids. Germline values: CDR1 MNHEY, CDR2 SMNVEV (reference sequence). The V gene end was trimmed by 5 bases and the J gene end by 5 bases; junction bases not matched to a gene: 10. The CDR3 here is CASSTTQGAGETQYF. The CDR3 DNA reads TGTGCCAGCAGTACAACCCAGGGGGCCGGGGAGACCCAGTACTTC.

This CDR3 is CASSHDSLGPQHF. CDR3 bases: TGTGCCAGCAGCCACGATTCCCTAGGGCCCCAGCATTTT. The chain joins TRBV6-6 to TRBJ1-5; no firm D call. In germline, CDR1 is MNHNY, CDR2 SVGAGI (reference sequence). V dropped 6 bases and J dropped 9 bases, with 15 bases sitting between them. CDR3 size: 13 residues.

The CDR3 sequence is CASSQEWGADGYTF. In DNA, the CDR3 is TGCGCCAGCAGCCAAGAATGGGGGGCTGATGGCTACACCTTC. V gene TRBV4-1 combines with J gene TRBJ1-2; possibly TRBD1 for D (6 bases). The germline V gene has CDR1 MGHRA and CDR2 YSYEKL. This CDR3 is built from 14 residues. Between the trimmed V and J ends, which lost 0 bases and 6 bases, there was a span of 11 bases.

V usage is TRBV28 and J usage is TRBJ1-4; D gene uncertain. Germline values: CDR1 MDHEN, CDR2 SYDVKM. The CDR3 has 14 residues. The V end was cut by 4 bases, the J end by 10 bases, with 16 bases between. The CDR3 sequence: CASSSAGEWGKLFF. The CDR3 DNA is TGTGCCAGCAGTTCAGCGGGAGAGTGGGGAAAACTGTTTTTT.

The gene calls are TRBV30 and TRBJ2-2, with D perhaps matching TRBD2 (5 bases). V lost 1 base and J lost 5, with 17 bases in between. Germline V gene lookup returns CDR1 GTSNPN and CDR2 SVGIG (reference sequence). The CDR3 spans 16 residues. CDR3 residues: CAWSALRLAKTGELFF. CDR3 coding DNA: TGTGCCTGGAGTGCCCTCCGGCTAGCTAAAACCGGGGAGCTGTTTTTT. The full variable domain, rest sourced from reference TRBV30 and TRBJ2-2, is SQTIHQWPATLVQPVGSPLSLECTVEGTSNPNLYWYRQAAGRGLQLLFYSVGIGQISSEVPQNLSASRPQDRQFILSSKKLLLSDSGFYLCAWSALRLAKTGELFFGEGSRLTVL.

This rearrangement joins TRBV11-1 to TRBJ2-7, with D tentatively TRBD2 (6 bases). The germline V and J ends were trimmed by 5 bases and 0 bases, with 11 bases remaining between them. The CDR3 consists of 14 residues. Germline CDR1 reads SGHAT; CDR2 reads FQDESV (reference sequence). This CDR3 is CASSPRDSSYEQYF. CDR3 DNA: TGTGCCAGCAGCCCCCGGGACTCCTCCTACGAGCAGTACTTC.

The rearrangement joins TRBV12-3 or TRBV12-4 to TRBJ2-2, with D hard to call. V lost 4 bases to trimming and J lost 4 bases, with 7 bases between them. The CDR3 totals 13 residues. The CDR3 region has the DNA TGTGCCAGCAGTTCAGACCTCACCGGGGAGCTGTTTTTT. Its protein product is CASSSDLTGELFF.

V is TRBV5-4 and J is TRBJ2-7; 10 bases are shared with TRBD1. The CDR3 contains 14 residues. Trimming removed 2 bases from V and 4 bases from J; junction bases left unmatched: 3. The germline V gene encodes CDR1 SGHNT and CDR2 YYREEE (reference sequence). The CDR3, as DNA: TGTGCCAGCAGCTTTGGACAGGGGGAGTACGAGCAGTACTTC. It specifies CASSFGQGEYEQYF.

The chain couples TRBV7-9 to TRBJ2-7; TRBD2 agrees at 13 bases. V trimming: 5 bases; J trimming: 11 bases; junction bases outside the gene matches: 6. CDR1 and CDR2 (germline): SEHNR, FQNEAQ (reference sequence). The CDR3 is 13 residues long. The CDR3 DNA follows: TGTGCCAGCAGCATGGGACTAGCGGGGCCGAAGTACTTC. Translation: CASSMGLAGPKYF. Together with reference TRBV7-9 and TRBJ2-7, the CDR3 gives the full variable domain: DTGVSQNPRHKITKRGQNVTFRCDPISEHNRLYWYRQTLGQGPEFLTYFQNEAQLEKSRLLSDRFSAERPKGSFSTLEIQRTEQGDSAMYLCASSMGLAGPKYFGPGTRLTVT.

This chain connects TRBV29-1 to TRBJ1-4; D is ambiguous. Germline V gene sequence: CDR1 SQVTM, CDR2 ANQGSEA. The CDR3 extends over 13 amino acids. The ends were cut back, 7 bases at V and 7 bases at J, with 16 bases in the middle. CDR3 region: CSAQPVFSEKLFF. In DNA form, the CDR3 reads TGCAGCGCCCAGCCTGTATTTTCTGAAAAACTGTTTTTT.

V is TRBV18 and J is TRBJ1-1, with D uncertain. The CDR3 is 13 residues long. V lost 4 bases and J lost 1, with 7 bases in between. Germline V gene data show CDR1 as KGHSH and CDR2 as LQKENI. The CDR3, as DNA: TGTGCCAGCTCACGCGATGGGAACACTGAAGCTTTCTTT. Residues: CASSRDGNTEAFF.

CDR3 sequence: CASSLLEGTEAFF. DNA for the CDR3: TGTGCCAGCAGTTTATTGGAGGGGACTGAAGCTTTCTTT. This chain connects TRBV12-3 or TRBV12-4 to TRBJ1-1; a weak D match, TRBD1 (5 bases). Trimming removed 2 bases at V and 5 bases at J, with 9 bases between. This CDR3 spans 13 amino acids.

This clone occurred once. The gene calls are TRBV6-4 and TRBJ2-2, with 8 bases aligning to TRBD2. The germline V gene encodes CDR1 MRHNA and CDR2 SNTAGT. J was trimmed by 3 bases and V by 5 bases; bases with no gene match: 8. The CDR3 extends over 16 amino acids. The DNA for the CDR3 is TGTGCCAGCAGTTTCCTTCCGGGACTAGACACCGGGGAGCTGTTTTTT. This sequence encodes CASSFLPGLDTGELFF.

The chain is built from TRBV2 and TRBJ2-5; TRBD1 agrees at 7 bases. Germline-derived CDR1 and CDR2 are SNHLY and FYNNEI. V shed 8 bases and J 5 bases; nucleotides not matched to a gene: 11. This CDR3 region has 14 residues. DNA for the CDR3: TGTGCCAGCCAGGGGGTTAGCGTCCGGGAGACCCAGTACTTC. This sequence encodes CASQGVSVRETQYF.

The chain combines TRBV7-6 with TRBJ2-1; the match to TRBD2 covers 13 bases. The germline gives CDR1 SGHVS, CDR2 FNYEAQ. There are 16 residues in the CDR3. J was trimmed by 7 bases and V by 5 bases; bases with no gene match: 8. The CDR3 DNA is TGTGCCAGCAGCCCTCCGGGGACTAGCGGGACAAATGAGCAGTTCTTC. Amino acid sequence: CASSPPGTSGTNEQFF.

The gene calls are TRBV5-8 and TRBJ1-4; D possibly corresponds to TRBD1 (5 bases). CDR3 length equals 16 residues. The V gene's germline CDR1 is SGHTS and CDR2 YDEGEE. Trimming pared 4 bases from V and 5 bases from J, leaving 18 bases between. The CDR3 DNA reads as TGTGCCAGCAGCGCCTGGTTCGGGGGAGGGAATGAAAAACTGTTTTTT. Amino acid sequence: CASSAWFGGGNEKLFF.

The chain links TRBV14 to TRBJ1-4; the D gene is possibly TRBD1 (6 bases). CDR1 and CDR2 (germline): SGHDN, FVKESK. V lost 0 bases and J 11 bases, leaving 10 bases between the germline ends. There are 13 residues in the CDR3. CDR3 region: CASSQDQQGKLFF. In DNA, the CDR3 is TGTGCCAGCAGCCAAGATCAACAGGGCAAACTGTTTTTT.